Shown below are 20 T cell receptor beta chains from a single sample sequenced in a study of cytomegalovirus exposure and HLA in healthy donors. Both 60 Vbeta primers and 13 Jbeta primers went into the PCR. Assay: immunoSEQ multiplex PCR; the TCRdb copy retains only in-frame clones and omits some. This sample carries around 53,000 clones, with around 12% going to the ten biggest clones. The sample comprised PBMCs. The source is a man between 18 and 35 years old in good health and CMV-seropositive.

The rearrangement uses TRBV2 and TRBJ2-7; 7 bases agree with TRBD2. J gave up 5 bases and V 4 bases, and 5 bases lay outside the gene matches. Looked up from germline, CDR1 is SNHLY and CDR2 is FYNNEI. The CDR3 is made up of 13 amino acids. In DNA form, the CDR3 reads TGTGCCAGCAGTGCGGCGGGAGTTAACGAGCAGTACTTC. This codes for CASSAAGVNEQYF.

V is TRBV7-6 and J is TRBJ2-5, with a weak D call TRBD2 (6 bases). The DNA end favors TRBJ2-7, so the J call may be wrong. The CDR3 loop spans 14 amino acids. CDR1 SGHVS and CDR2 FNYEAQ come from the germline V gene. CDR3 sequence (DNA): TGTGCCAGCAGCTCAGGAACCACGGGGGACGAGCAGTACTTC. It translates to CASSSGTTGDEQYF.

This chain connects TRBV5-1 to TRBJ2-3; D is uncertain. V was clipped by 0 bases and J by 0 bases, with 5 bases between them. Germline V CDR1 and CDR2: SGHRS, YFSETQ. The CDR3 length is 14 residues. The chain's CDR3 is CASSLAVSTDTQYF. The CDR3 region has the DNA TGCGCCAGCAGCTTGGCTGTTAGCACAGATACGCAGTATTTT.

The chain links TRBV5-6 to TRBJ1-6, with no clear D. From germline, CDR1 is SGHDT and CDR2 YYEEEE. The CDR3 has 13 residues. V shed 4 bases and J shed 7 bases, with 9 bases lying between them. In nucleotides, the CDR3 is TGTGCCAGCAGCGTACTAGGGAATTCACCCCTCCACTTT. Protein: CASSVLGNSPLHF.

V usage is TRBV27 and J usage is TRBJ1-4; 8 bases are a match to TRBD1. The CDR3 is 14 residues long. CDR1 is MNHEY and CDR2 is SMNVEV in the germline V gene (reference sequence). V was pared by 5 bases and J by 10 bases, with 9 bases of the junction left unmatched. The chain's CDR3 is CASSRTGQEGKLFF. CDR3 DNA: TGTGCCAGCAGTCGCACGGGACAGGAGGGAAAACTGTTTTTT.

In regard to this clone: The same CDR3 can be traced to other DNA sequences in this sample. The gene calls are TRBV2 and TRBJ2-7, with TRBD2 matching over 15 bases. Germline V gives CDR1 SNHLY, CDR2 FYNNEI. This CDR3 contains 21 residues. The ends lost 6 bases at V and 0 bases at J; junction bases unmatched: 18. The CDR3 reads CASRAGTAGTSGRLSSYEQYF. For the CDR3, the DNA is TGTGCCAGCAGAGCCGGGACAGCCGGGACTAGCGGGAGGCTAAGCTCCTACGAGCAGTACTTC.

The chain uses TRBV10-3 and TRBJ2-1; 7 positions agree with TRBD2. The V gene end was trimmed by 2 bases and the J gene end by 10 bases; junction bases not matched to a gene: 5. The CDR3 contains 13 residues. Germline V gene data show CDR1 as ENHRY and CDR2 as SYGVKD. The CDR3 bases are TGTGCCATCAGTGAGCTCCCCGGGAGGGAGCAGTTCTTC. As protein: CAISELPGREQFF.

CDR3 sequence: CSVSTGSYNEQFF. CDR3 sequence (DNA): TGCAGCGTATCGACAGGGTCCTACAATGAGCAGTTCTTC. The gene calls are TRBV29-1 and TRBJ2-1, with TRBD1 identical over 7 bases. Germline CDR1 and CDR2: SQVTM and ANQGSEA. The CDR3 spans 13 residues. The J segment lost 1 base and the V segment lost 6 bases, leaving 3 bases of the junction unmatched.

The chain carries TRBV30 and TRBJ1-2; D not resolved. V dropped 1 base and J dropped 4 bases, with 7 bases sitting between them. This CDR3 region has 12 residues. CDR1 is GTSNPN, CDR2 SVGIG, per germline (reference sequence). The CDR3 sequence: CAWSELFYGYTF. In DNA, the CDR3 is TGTGCCTGGAGTGAATTATTCTATGGCTACACCTTC.

The chain recombines TRBV6-1 with TRBJ1-2; perhaps TRBD1 as D (6 bases). This CDR3 has 12 amino acids. V shed 8 bases and J shed 4 bases, with 11 bases lying between them. CDR1 is MNHNS and CDR2 is SASEGT in the germline V gene. CDR3 residues: CASQRTAYGYTF. CDR3 nucleotide sequence: TGTGCCAGCCAGCGGACAGCCTATGGCTACACCTTC.

The chain couples TRBV28 to TRBJ2-7, with 8 bases matching TRBD1. The trim removed 6 bases at V and 3 bases at J, leaving 7 bases unmatched. The length of the CDR3 is 14 residues. Germline V gene lookup returns CDR1 MDHEN and CDR2 SYDVKM. The CDR3 DNA reads as TGTGCCAGCAGGACGACAGGGGCGGTCTACGAGCAGTACTTC. It specifies CASRTTGAVYEQYF. Looking up the rest from reference TRBV28 and TRBJ2-7 gives the full variable domain: DVKVTQSSRYLVKRTGEKVFLECVQDMDHENMFWYRQDPGLGLRLIYFSYDVKMKEKGDIPEGYSVSREKKERFSLILESASTNQTSMYLCASRTTGAVYEQYFGPGTRLTVT.

This chain uses TRBV11-1 with TRBJ2-7; D remains unclear. Germline assignment: CDR1 SGHAT and CDR2 FQDESV (reference sequence). This CDR3 has 13 amino acids. Trimming pared 1 base from V and 0 bases from J, leaving 4 bases between. The CDR3: CASSLGHSYEQYF. CDR3 sequence (DNA): TGTGCCAGCAGCTTAGGACACTCCTACGAGCAGTACTTC.

The genes are TRBV5-1 and TRBJ1-1; the D is unclear. The length of the CDR3 is 13 residues. V lost 4 bases, J lost 3 bases, and 10 bases lay in between. Germline V lookup: CDR1 SGHRS, CDR2 YFSETQ. The CDR3 loop is CASSPTADTEAFF. DNA of the CDR3: TGCGCCAGCAGCCCCACTGCGGACACTGAAGCTTTCTTT.

CDR3: CASSLWRGPDTEAFF. The CDR3 DNA is TGCGCCAGCAGCTTGTGGAGGGGTCCAGATACTGAAGCTTTCTTT. This chain links TRBV5-1 with TRBJ1-1; maybe TRBD1 (5 bases). The V gene's germline CDR1 is SGHRS and CDR2 YFSETQ. The V end lost 1 base, the J end lost 5 bases, and 15 bases lay between the germline ends. This CDR3 comprises 15 residues. Complete variable domain (other parts from reference TRBV5-1 and TRBJ1-1): KAGVTQTPRYLIKTRGQQVTLSCSPISGHRSVSWYQQTPGQGLQFLFEYFSETQRNKGNFPGRFSGRQFSNSRSEMNVSTLELGDSALYLCASSLWRGPDTEAFFGQGTRLTVV.

The CDR3 DNA follows: TGTGCCAGCAGCTTTCCCCCGGTCTACAATGAGCAGTTCTTC. Translated, it gives CASSFPPVYNEQFF. The chain carries TRBV11-2 and TRBJ2-1; D gene uncertain. This CDR3 contains 14 residues. The germline V gene encodes CDR1 SGHAT and CDR2 FQNNGV. V lost 3 bases to trimming and J lost 3 bases, with 9 bases between them.

V usage is TRBV19 and J usage is TRBJ1-2, with no clear D. This CDR3 has 15 amino acids. Trimming removed 10 bases from V and 4 bases from J, with 22 bases in between. Germline loops: CDR1 LNHDA, CDR2 SQIVND (reference sequence). The CDR3 protein is CATQKASDFFYGYTF. As DNA, the CDR3 is TGTGCCACCCAAAAAGCGTCTGACTTTTTCTATGGCTACACCTTC.

The rearrangement uses TRBV30 and TRBJ2-3; 9 bases line up with TRBD2. CDR1 and CDR2 from the germline V gene are GTSNPN and SVGIG (reference sequence). The ends lost 2 bases at V and 2 bases at J; junction bases unmatched: 5. The CDR3 is made up of 15 amino acids. The CDR3 is CAWSFAGGITDTQYF. The CDR3 DNA reads as TGTGCCTGGAGTTTCGCGGGAGGGATCACAGATACGCAGTATTTT.

The chain employs TRBV29-1 and TRBJ2-3; D is perhaps TRBD1 (6 bases). Germline V gene lookup returns CDR1 SQVTM and CDR2 ANQGSEA. V lost 1 base to trimming and J lost 5 bases, with 16 bases between them. The CDR3 is 15 amino acids. In DNA, the CDR3 is TGCAGCGTTGAAGGGGGGCGTGTTAGTTTAGATACGCAGTATTTT. Its translation is CSVEGGRVSLDTQYF.

The chain carries TRBV5-1 and TRBJ1-4, with D unresolved. The V gene's germline CDR1 is SGHRS and CDR2 YFSETQ. The CDR3 loop spans 17 amino acids. Trimming removed 0 bases from V and 9 bases from J, with 21 bases in between. CDR3: CASSLVPNSRNIQKLFF. CDR3 DNA: TGCGCCAGCAGCTTGGTCCCTAACAGCCGGAACATACAAAAACTGTTTTTT.

The chain employs TRBV11-3 and TRBJ1-1; 7 bases align to TRBD1. Unmatched junction bases numbered 0, after V lost 4 bases and J lost 1 base. This CDR3 contains 13 residues. Per the germline V gene, CDR1 is SGHNT and CDR2 is YENEEA. DNA of the CDR3: TGTGCCAGCAGCTCAGGGGGGAACACTGAAGCTTTCTTT. Translating it yields CASSSGGNTEAFF.